This T cell receptor (beta chain) was found in a study of chemoradiotherapy in HPV16-positive cancers. This clone has a single count. V lost 2 bases and J 2 bases, leaving 15 bases between the germline ends. Per germline, CDR1 MNHEY and CDR2 SMNVEV (reference sequence). The CDR3 extends over 17 amino acids. TCRdb's copy holds only in-frame clones and misses some; the assay was immunoSEQ multiplex PCR. Here the sample spans 9,500 to 15,000 clones, over 75% being singletons. The chain couples TRBV27 to TRBJ2-2; the D is unclear. This receptor was obtained from a human donor with HPV-associated anogenital cancer. The starting material was blood, obtained from a patient who underwent chemoradiotherapy. The CDR3 DNA follows: TGTGCCAGCAGTTTAGTGGGCACACTCAGAAACACCGGGGAGCTGTTTTTT. Its translation: CASSLVGTLRNTGELFF.